This T cell receptor beta chain is from a study of monozygotic twins with inflammatory bowel disease. Study conclusions and caveats: IBD-affected twins scored below their healthy co-twins in TCRbeta diversity (inverse Simpson).

Concerning this clonotype itself: Its antigen is not identified.

Every sample had its cDNA made across eight separate reactions. Following a re-call of the 5' RACE reads, TCRdb has one entry per CDR3 protein and lacks DNA. This sample's table has approximately 160,000 distinct CDR3 sequences. This TCR was recovered from a human donor with ulcerative colitis or Crohn's disease, or a healthy co-twin of an affected twin (not recorded which). Specimen: blood.

The CDR3 is CASSVVADRVTGELFF. The chain joins TRBV9 to TRBJ2-2; without DNA, the TCRdb call of TRBD1 cannot be checked. The CDR3 consists of 16 residues. The V gene's germline CDR1 is SGDLS and CDR2 YYNGEE.